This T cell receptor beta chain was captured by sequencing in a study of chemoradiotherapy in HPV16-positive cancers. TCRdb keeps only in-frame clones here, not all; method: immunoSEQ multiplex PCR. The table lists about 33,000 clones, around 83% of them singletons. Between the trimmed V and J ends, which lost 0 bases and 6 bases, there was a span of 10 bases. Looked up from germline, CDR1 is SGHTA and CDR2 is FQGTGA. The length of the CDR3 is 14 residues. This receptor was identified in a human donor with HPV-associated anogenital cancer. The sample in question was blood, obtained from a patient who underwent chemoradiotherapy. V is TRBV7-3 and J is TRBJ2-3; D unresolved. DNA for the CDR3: TGTGCCAGCAGCTTAACGGATGGTCGGGATACGCAGTATTTT. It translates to CASSLTDGRDTQYF.